These 6 T cell receptor beta chains were all obtained from the same sample, sequenced in a study of identical twins. Using its own MiXCR run on the 5' RACE reads, TCRdb lists one record per CDR3 protein. This table holds nearly 650,000 distinct CDR3 sequences, 7.1% found once. These data also formed part of another study, on yellow fever vaccine responses in identical twins.

Source material: PBMCs. The receptors come from a woman between 18 and 29 years old in good health.

This clonotype was seen more than once but under ten times. The chain joins TRBV5-5 to TRBJ1-1; a possible D gene is TRBD1 (5 bases). The CDR3 consists of 15 residues. The germline CDR1 and CDR2 sequences are SGHKS and YYEKEE (reference sequence). V lost 4 bases, J lost 4 bases, and 17 bases lay in between. The DNA for the CDR3 is TGTGCCAGCAGCCCCCTGGGCAGGGTTGGCACTGAAGCTTTCTTT. Translation gives CASSPLGRVGTEAFF.

This clonotype was counted only a few times. DNA for the CDR3: TGTGCCAGCAGCCATTCAGGGGGAAGTGGCTACACCTTC. The encoded protein is CASSHSGGSGYTF. The rearrangement links TRBV3-1 to TRBJ1-2; 7 positions match TRBD1. J was trimmed by 7 bases and V by 3 bases; bases with no gene match: 5. The germline gives CDR1 LGHDT, CDR2 YNNKEL (reference sequence). CDR3 size: 13 residues.

This clonotype was picked up many times. V is TRBV29-1 and J is TRBJ2-3; D tentatively fits TRBD1 or TRBD2 (5 bases each). Germline assignment: CDR1 SQVTM and CDR2 ANQGSEA. The CDR3 is made up of 14 amino acids. With 4 bases removed from V and 2 bases from J, the gap between germline ends came to 13 bases. The CDR3 coding sequence is TGCAGCGTTGCCGGGGCAGGATCCACAGATACGCAGTATTTT. Translation: CSVAGAGSTDTQYF.

This clonotype occurred a few times. The chain combines TRBV5-1 with TRBJ2-7; 7 bases fit TRBD2. Germline lookup yields CDR1 SGHRS and CDR2 YFSETQ. CDR3 length: 20 amino acids. J lost 7 bases, V lost 2 bases, and 27 bases had no gene match. The CDR3 protein is CASSLKKTGLEPTKYGEQYV. The CDR3, as DNA: TGCGCCAGCAGCTTAAAGAAAACCGGACTAGAGCCTACGAAATACGGGGAGCAGTACGTC.

The chain combines TRBV5-1 with TRBJ2-1, with D possibly being TRBD2 (5 bases). Trimming shortened V by 4 bases and J by 0 bases, and 14 bases separated the two germline ends. Germline lookup yields CDR1 SGHRS and CDR2 YFSETQ. This CDR3 spans 16 amino acids. CDR3 nucleotides: TGCGCCAGCAGCCTGGGTATTGGGAGCTCCTACAATGAGCAGTTCTTC. Translated, it gives CASSLGIGSSYNEQFF.

The chain uses TRBV20-1 and TRBJ1-1, with 9 bases aligning to TRBD1. The V gene end was trimmed by 0 bases and the J gene end by 5 bases; junction bases not matched to a gene: 7. Looked up from germline, CDR1 is DFQATT and CDR2 is SNEGSKA (reference sequence). The CDR3 covers 15 residues. The CDR3 DNA is TGCAGTGCTAGAGATCAGCGGACAGGGGTTACTGAAGCTTTCTTT. It specifies CSARDQRTGVTEAFF.